The 8 T cell receptor beta chains in this list originate from one sample, sequenced in a study of blood T cell repertoires in COVID-19. Using immunoSEQ multiplex PCR, the repertoire was profiled, and TCRdb retains in-frame clones only, with some absent. This repertoire shows 43,000 or so clones, 83% found once; its top ten account for 6.5% to 9%. Sequences were obtained from peripheral blood. The receptors come from a man between 60 and 75 years old with active COVID-19.

The gene calls are TRBV25-1 and TRBJ2-1; possibly TRBD2 for D (6 bases). Germline V CDR1 and CDR2: MGHDK, SYGVNS. This CDR3 is built from 12 residues. Trimming stripped 4 bases from V and 6 bases from J, with 7 bases between. CDR3: CASSALANEQFF. CDR3 in DNA: TGTGCCAGCAGTGCACTAGCCAATGAGCAGTTCTTC.

This chain uses TRBV18 with TRBJ1-1; D is uncertain. This CDR3 is built from 15 residues. V shed 0 bases and J shed 6 bases, with 14 bases lying between them. Germline CDR1 KGHSH, CDR2 LQKENI. CDR3 DNA sequence: TGTGCCAGCTCACCACCCGGGGTTAAGAAAGCTGAAGCTTTCTTT. Translating it yields CASSPPGVKKAEAFF.

This chain connects TRBV28 to TRBJ2-3, with 7 nucleotides matching TRBD2. The CDR3 extends over 16 amino acids. Germline V gives CDR1 MDHEN, CDR2 SYDVKM. The V and J ends lost 0 bases and 3 bases, in that order; junction bases with no gene match: 6. Here the CDR3 reads CASSLWGRGGTDTQYF. The CDR3 DNA reads as TGTGCCAGCAGTTTATGGGGGAGGGGAGGAACAGATACGCAGTATTTT. The whole variable domain, filled in from reference TRBV28 and TRBJ2-3, reads DVKVTQSSRYLVKRTGEKVFLECVQDMDHENMFWYRQDPGLGLRLIYFSYDVKMKEKGDIPEGYSVSREKKERFSLILESASTNQTSMYLCASSLWGRGGTDTQYFGPGTRLTVL.

The chain couples TRBV4-1 to TRBJ2-2; 10 bases map to TRBD1. There are 17 residues in the CDR3. Germline lookup yields CDR1 MGHRA and CDR2 YSYEKL. With 5 bases clipped from V and 0 bases from J, the junction kept 6 bases outside the gene matches. In DNA, the CDR3 is TGCGCCAGCAGCGCCCGGGACAGGGGTTCGAACACCGGGGAGCTGTTTTTT. This gives the protein CASSARDRGSNTGELFF.

The CDR3 nucleotides are TGCGCCAGCAGCTTGGAGGGGGGGTCCTACGAGCAGTACTTC. Protein product: CASSLEGGSYEQYF. The J gene is TRBJ2-7, the V gene TRBV5-1; D perhaps matches TRBD2 (7 bases). The V end lost 0 bases, the J end lost 1 base, and 8 bases lay between the germline ends. The germline V gene encodes CDR1 SGHRS and CDR2 YFSETQ. The CDR3 is 14 residues long.

The chain joins TRBV27 to TRBJ2-7, with unresolved D. This CDR3 contains 13 residues. V was trimmed by 0 bases and J by 6 bases, leaving 9 bases between them. Germline-derived CDR1 and CDR2 are MNHEY and SMNVEV (reference sequence). The CDR3 DNA reads as TGTGCCAGCAGTTTATCGAGAGGTTCCGAGCAGTACTTC. The encoded protein is CASSLSRGSEQYF.

This clone was counted a single time. One end of the junction varies from germline; a read error may be responsible. The CDR3, as DNA: TGTGCCAGCAGTTTCCTCGGTAATCAGGCCCAGCATTTT. This codes for CASSFLGNQAQHF. The chain recombines TRBV28 with TRBJ1-5; no definite D call. The CDR3 totals 13 residues. CDR1 is MDHEN, CDR2 SYDVKM, per germline.

V is TRBV6-2 or TRBV6-3 and J is TRBJ2-3; 8 positions agree with TRBD2. The V segment lost 6 bases and the J segment 1 base; nucleotides outside the gene matches: 6. The germline CDR1 and CDR2 sequences are MNHEY and SVGEGT. This CDR3 comprises 15 residues. CDR3 sequence (DNA): TGTGCCAGCAGCTTAGCGGGACTTGGCACAGATACGCAGTATTTT. This translates into CASSLAGLGTDTQYF.